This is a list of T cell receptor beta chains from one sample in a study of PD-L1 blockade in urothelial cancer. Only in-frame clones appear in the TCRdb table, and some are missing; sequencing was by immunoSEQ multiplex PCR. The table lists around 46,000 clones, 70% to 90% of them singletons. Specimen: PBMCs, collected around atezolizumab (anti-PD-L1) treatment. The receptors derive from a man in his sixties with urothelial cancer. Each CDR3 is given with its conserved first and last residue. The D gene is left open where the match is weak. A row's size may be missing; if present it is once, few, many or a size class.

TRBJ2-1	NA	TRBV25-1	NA	CASSEPSANEQFF	TGTGCCAGCAGTGAACCCAGCGCAAATGAGCAGTTCTTC
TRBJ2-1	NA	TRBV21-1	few	CASSKAPQQYNEQFF	TGTGCCAGCAGCAAAGCCCCACAACAATACAATGAGCAGTTCTTC
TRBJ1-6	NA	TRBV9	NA	CASSVGQNNSPLHF	TGTGCCAGCAGCGTAGGCCAGAATAATTCACCCCTCCACTTT
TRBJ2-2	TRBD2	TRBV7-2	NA	CASSIAGGNTGELFF	TGTGCCAGCAGCATAGCGGGGGGGAACACCGGGGAGCTGTTTTTT
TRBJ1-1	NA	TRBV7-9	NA	CASIGGPTEAFF	TGTGCCAGCATTGGGGGCCCCACTGAAGCTTTCTTT
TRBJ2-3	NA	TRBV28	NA	CASRRGGPTADTQYF	TGTGCCAGCAGGCGCGGGGGCCCGACCGCAGATACGCAGTATTTT
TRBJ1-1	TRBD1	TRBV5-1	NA	CASSTTGAYNTEAFF	TGCGCCAGCAGCACGACAGGGGCCTACAACACTGAAGCTTTCTTT
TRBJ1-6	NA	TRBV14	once	CASSQGRSSPNSPLHF	TGTGCCAGCAGCCAGGGCAGATCAAGCCCTAATTCACCCCTCCACTTT
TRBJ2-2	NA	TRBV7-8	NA	CASSHKQGLSQNTGELFF	TGTGCCAGCAGCCACAAACAGGGCCTCTCCCAGAACACCGGGGAGCTGTTTTTT
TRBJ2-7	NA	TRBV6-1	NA	CASSEALMLVAGYYEQYF	TGTGCCAGCAGTGAAGCTCTGATGCTCGTCGCAGGGTACTACGAGCAGTACTTC
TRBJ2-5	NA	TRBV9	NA	CASSVAGAGETQYF	TGTGCCAGCAGCGTAGCCGGGGCGGGGGAGACCCAGTACTTC
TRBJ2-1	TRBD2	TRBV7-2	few	CASSQPGTSGYNEQFF	TGTGCCAGCAGCCAACCCGGGACTAGCGGATACAATGAGCAGTTCTTC
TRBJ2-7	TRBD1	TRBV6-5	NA	CASSWDRAYEQYF	TGTGCCAGCAGCTGGGACAGGGCCTACGAGCAGTACTTC
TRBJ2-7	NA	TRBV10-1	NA	CASSGDRPYEQYF	TGCGCCAGCAGTGGTGACAGGCCCTACGAGCAGTACTTC
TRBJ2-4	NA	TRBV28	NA	CASSLWQGAKNIQYF	TGTGCCAGCAGTTTATGGCAGGGGGCCAAAAACATTCAGTACTTC
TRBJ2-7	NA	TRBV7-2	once	CASSLTLREHHYEQYF	TGTGCCAGCAGCTTAACGTTGCGGGAACACCACTACGAGCAGTACTTC
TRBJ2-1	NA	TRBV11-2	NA	CASSAGTFSYNEQFF	TGTGCCAGCAGTGCCGGGACTTTCTCCTACAATGAGCAGTTCTTC
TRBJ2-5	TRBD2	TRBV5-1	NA	CASSPGGVAGGPRVTQYF	TGCGCCAGCAGCCCGGGGGGAGTAGCGGGGGGCCCACGGGTGACCCAGTACTTC
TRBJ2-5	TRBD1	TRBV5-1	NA	CASSLEGTGSIETQYF	TGCGCCAGCAGCTTGGAGGGGACAGGGTCCATCGAGACCCAGTACTTC
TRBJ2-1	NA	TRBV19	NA	CASSTTGLYNEQFF	TGTGCCAGTAGTACGACGGGACTTTACAATGAGCAGTTCTTC
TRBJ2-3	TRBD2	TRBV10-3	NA	CAISEISAGGLDTQYF	TGTGCCATCAGTGAGATCTCAGCGGGAGGGTTAGATACGCAGTATTTT
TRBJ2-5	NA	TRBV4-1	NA	CASSPGQREFQETQYF	TGCGCCAGCAGCCCCGGACAGAGAGAGTTCCAAGAGACCCAGTACTTC
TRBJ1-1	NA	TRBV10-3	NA	CAISESGARGTEAFF	TGTGCCATCAGTGAGTCCGGGGCCCGGGGGACTGAAGCTTTCTTT
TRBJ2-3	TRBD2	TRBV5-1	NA	CASSLNSGRVADTQYF	TGCGCCAGCAGCTTGAACAGCGGGAGGGTTGCAGATACGCAGTATTTT
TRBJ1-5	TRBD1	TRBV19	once	CASSRRGQGENQPQHF	TGTGCCAGTAGCCGACGTGGACAGGGGGAAAATCAGCCCCAGCATTTT
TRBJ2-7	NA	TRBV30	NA	CAWNDSPMSGQYF	TGTGCCTGGAATGACAGTCCGATGTCTGGGCAGTACTTC
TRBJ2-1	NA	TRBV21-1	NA	CASSAPGTSGHNEQFF	TGTGCCAGCAGCGCTCCCGGGACTAGCGGACACAATGAGCAGTTCTTC
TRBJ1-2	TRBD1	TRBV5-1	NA	CASSFQGAQDGYTF	TGCGCCAGCAGCTTCCAGGGGGCGCAAGATGGCTACACCTTC
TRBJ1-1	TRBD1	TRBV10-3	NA	CAIKGGITEAFF	TGTGCCATCAAAGGGGGCATCACTGAAGCTTTCTTT
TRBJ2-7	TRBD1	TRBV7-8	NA	CASSTRTGAYEQYF	TGTGCCAGCAGCACTAGAACAGGGGCCTACGAGCAGTACTTC
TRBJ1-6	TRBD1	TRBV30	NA	CAWSGQGGRNSPLHF	TGTGCCTGGAGTGGGCAGGGGGGCCGTAATTCACCCCTCCACTTT
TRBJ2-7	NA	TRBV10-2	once	CASSERDLPSYEQYF	TGCGCCAGCAGTGAGAGGGACTTGCCCTCCTACGAGCAGTACTTC
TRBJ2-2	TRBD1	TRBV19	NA	CASSIDGTGDTGELFF	TGTGCCAGTAGTATAGATGGGACAGGAGACACCGGGGAGCTGTTTTTT
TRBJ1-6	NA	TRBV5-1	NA	CASSLQGGDNSPLHF	TGCGCCAGCAGCTTGCAGGGAGGCGATAATTCACCCCTCCACTTT
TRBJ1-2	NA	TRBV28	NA	CASRPVSYGYTF	TGTGCCAGCAGGCCAGTGTCCTATGGCTACACCTTC
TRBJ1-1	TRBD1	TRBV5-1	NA	CASSWGTGMNTEAFF	TGCGCCAGCAGCTGGGGGACAGGAATGAACACTGAAGCTTTCTTT
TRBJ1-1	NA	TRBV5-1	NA	CASSLADRGQLDTEAFF	TGCGCCAGCAGCTTGGCCGACCGCGGGCAGCTGGACACTGAAGCTTTCTTT
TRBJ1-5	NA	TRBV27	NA	CASSEGLGQPQHF	TGTGCCAGCTCCGAGGGTCTGGGGCAGCCCCAGCATTTT
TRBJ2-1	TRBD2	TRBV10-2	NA	CASSYPTSGRSDEQFF	TGCGCCAGCAGTTACCCGACTAGCGGGAGATCCGATGAGCAGTTCTTC
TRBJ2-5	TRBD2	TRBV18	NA	CASATSGGAETQYF	TGTGCCAGCGCGACTAGCGGGGGGGCGGAGACCCAGTACTTC
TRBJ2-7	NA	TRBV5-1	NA	CASSYDPGQSYEQYF	TGCGCCAGCAGCTATGATCCTGGACAATCCTACGAGCAGTACTTC
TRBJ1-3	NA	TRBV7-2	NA	CASSPAGSGNTIYF	TGTGCCAGCAGCCCAGCAGGATCCGGAAACACCATATATTTT
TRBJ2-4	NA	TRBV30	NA	CAWSLQGGNIQYF	TGTGCCTGGAGCCTCCAGGGTGGAAACATTCAGTACTTC
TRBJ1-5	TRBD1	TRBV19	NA	CASSARGSPQPQHF	TGTGCCAGCAGCGCCAGGGGGTCACCTCAGCCCCAGCATTTT
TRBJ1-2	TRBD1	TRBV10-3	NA	CAIRGDRGNYGYTF	TGTGCCATCAGAGGGGACAGGGGTAACTATGGCTACACCTTC
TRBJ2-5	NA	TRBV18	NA	CASSRSSGRYQETQYF	TGTGCCAGCTCACGGTCGAGCGGGCGATACCAAGAGACCCAGTACTTC
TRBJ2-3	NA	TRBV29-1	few	CSVDEGVGTDTQYF	TGCAGCGTTGATGAGGGAGTCGGTACAGATACGCAGTATTTT
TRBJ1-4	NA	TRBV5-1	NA	CASSLVFLENNEKLFF	TGCGCCAGCAGCTTGGTTTTCCTTGAGAATAATGAAAAACTGTTTTTT
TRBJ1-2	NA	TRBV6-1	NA	CASSALDQGTYGYTF	TGTGCCAGCAGTGCCCTTGATCAGGGGACCTATGGCTACACCTTC